This TCR beta chain was sequenced in a study of blood T cell repertoires in COVID-19. As for the study in general: COVID-19 samples, acute and convalescent, were from the United States, Italy and Spain. PBMCs, B-cell-depleted T cells, or T cells provided the cDNA or gDNA that made up the material.

Source study methods: Reference gene primer amplification yielded estimated nucleated cell counts. Here immunoSEQ multiplex PCR was the method, and the copy in TCRdb shows in-frame clones only, minus some. D and trimming were read from the DNA, whereas the V and J calls and clone size are those reported in that table. The table shows about 70,000 clones, with 80% occurring only once. V was clipped by 1 base and J by 7 bases; unmatched bases: 3. Germline CDR1 SGHTA, CDR2 FQGTGA. This CDR3 is 15 amino acids long. Sequenced material: peripheral blood. This TCR was recovered from a man between 65 and 79 years old who had recovered from COVID-19. The chain combines TRBV7-3 with TRBJ2-1; TRBD1 aligns across 11 bases. This CDR3 reads CASSLMGQGGNEQFF. The DNA of the CDR3 is TGTGCCAGCAGCTTAATGGGACAGGGGGGAAATGAGCAGTTCTTC.